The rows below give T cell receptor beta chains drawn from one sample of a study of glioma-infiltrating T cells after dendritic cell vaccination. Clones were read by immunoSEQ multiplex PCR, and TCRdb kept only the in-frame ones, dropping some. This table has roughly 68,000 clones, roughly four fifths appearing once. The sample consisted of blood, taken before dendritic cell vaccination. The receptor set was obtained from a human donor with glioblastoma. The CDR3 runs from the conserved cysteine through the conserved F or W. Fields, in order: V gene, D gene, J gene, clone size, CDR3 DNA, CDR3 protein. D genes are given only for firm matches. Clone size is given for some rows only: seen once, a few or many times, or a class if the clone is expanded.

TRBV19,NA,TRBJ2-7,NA,TGTGCCAGTAGTATGCAACGGAGCTCCTACGAGCAGTACTTC,CASSMQRSSYEQYF
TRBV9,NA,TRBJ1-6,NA,TGTGCCAGCAGCGTAGAACACAGCTCCTATAATTCACCCCTCCACTTT,CASSVEHSSYNSPLHF
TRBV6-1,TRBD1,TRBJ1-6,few,TGTGCCAGCAGTGAAGCCCCAGGGGGCGCGGGTTCACCCCTCCACTTT,CASSEAPGGAGSPLHF
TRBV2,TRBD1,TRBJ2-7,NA,TGTGCCAGCAGGGGGACAGGGACGTACGAGCAGTACTTC,CASRGTGTYEQYF
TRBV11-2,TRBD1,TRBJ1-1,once,TGTGCCAGCAGCCACGGGACAGGGCTGATTCCAAGCACTGAAGCTTTCTTT,CASSHGTGLIPSTEAFF
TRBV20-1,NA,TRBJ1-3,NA,TGCAGTGCTAGAGATCTCAGCACCATATATTTT,CSARDLSTIYF
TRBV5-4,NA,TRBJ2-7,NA,TGTGCCAGCAGCTTGACTTACCCCTCCGAGCAGTACTTC,CASSLTYPSEQYF
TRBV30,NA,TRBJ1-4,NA,TGTGCCTGGAGCGGAGGTAACAATTATGGAAAACTGTTTTTT,CAWSGGNNYGKLFF
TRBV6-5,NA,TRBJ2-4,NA,TGTGCCAGCAGTTACGAGGGGGTAGGCAAAAACATTCAGTACTTC,CASSYEGVGKNIQYF
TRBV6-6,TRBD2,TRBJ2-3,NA,TGTGCCAGCAGTCCCCTAGCGGGGGGGACTACAGATACGCAGTATTTT,CASSPLAGGTTDTQYF